This TCR beta chain appears in the sequencing data of a study of T cell responses to AZD1222 COVID-19 vaccine. The study, taken as a whole, reports: Spike-specific TCR breadth rose after two AZD1222 doses, and depth rose as well. Spike as a whole was targeted by vaccine-associated CD4 TCRs, dominant at 160-218 and 743-854.

Note on this clone: Its target is not known.

This CDR3 spans 14 amino acids. CDR1 SGHRS and CDR2 YFSETQ come from the germline V gene. J lost 10 bases, V lost 4 bases, and 10 bases had no gene match. TCRdb's table, derived via immunoSEQ multiplex PCR, lists solely in-frame clones and lacks some. The top ten hold 15% to 20% of the sample, which has roughly 120,000 clones, just over 85% seen once. The chain couples TRBV5-1 to TRBJ2-1; TRBD1 matches at 8 bases. The sample here was peripheral blood, taken 28 days after the second AZD1222 dose. The sequence was obtained from an adult who received the AZD1222 COVID-19 vaccine. The CDR3 reads CASSPNHRTGEQFF. CDR3 bases: TGCGCCAGCAGCCCGAACCACAGGACAGGGGAGCAGTTCTTC.